The clone carrying this TCR beta chain appeared a few times. The antigen is undetermined. Scientists made TCR beta libraries using quantitative 5'-RACE with molecular barcodes. TCRdb used MiXCR to reprocess the 5' RACE reads, holding one entry per CDR3 protein. The sample contains about 210,000 distinct CDR3 sequences, 8.2% of which appear only once. This specimen comes from a study of CD8 T cells in ankylosing spondylitis. Study-level findings and limits: Matched synovial fluid from ankylosing spondylitis patients was reported to be enriched for disease-linked clones. A TCR beta motif of fewer than ten highly homologous variants seemed to mark ankylosing spondylitis blood.

The CDR3 length is 17 residues. Trimming cost V 5 bases and J 0 bases; bases outside gene matches: 9. Germline values: CDR1 SGHTA, CDR2 FQGNSA. The V and J genes are TRBV7-2 and TRBJ2-7, with TRBD2 matching over 11 bases. This sequence was found in a female donor with ankylosing spondylitis or in good health (not recorded which). The sequencing sample was made of blood, either unsorted or a sorted T cell fraction (not recorded which). For the CDR3, the DNA is TGTGCCAGCAGCGCAGCGGGGACTAGCGGAATCTCCTACGAGCAGTACTTC. It codes for CASSAAGTSGISYEQYF. The variable domain in full, completed from reference TRBV7-2 and TRBJ2-7, reads GAGVSQSPSNKVTEKGKDVELRCDPISGHTALYWYRQSLGQGLEFLIYFQGNSAPDKSGLPSDRFSAERTGGSVSTLTIQRTQQEDSAVYLCASSAAGTSGISYEQYFGPGTRLTVT.